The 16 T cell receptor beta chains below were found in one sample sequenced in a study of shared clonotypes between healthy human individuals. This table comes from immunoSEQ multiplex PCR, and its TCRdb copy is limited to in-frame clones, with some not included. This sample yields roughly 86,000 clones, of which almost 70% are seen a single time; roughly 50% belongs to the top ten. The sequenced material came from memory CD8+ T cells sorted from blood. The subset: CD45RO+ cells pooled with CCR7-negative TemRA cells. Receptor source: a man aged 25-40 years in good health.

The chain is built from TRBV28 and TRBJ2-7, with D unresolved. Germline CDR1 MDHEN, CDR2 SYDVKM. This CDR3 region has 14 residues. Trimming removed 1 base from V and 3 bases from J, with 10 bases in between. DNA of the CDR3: TGTGCCAGCAGTTTATCTGGTCAGAACTACGAGCAGTACTTC. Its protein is CASSLSGQNYEQYF.

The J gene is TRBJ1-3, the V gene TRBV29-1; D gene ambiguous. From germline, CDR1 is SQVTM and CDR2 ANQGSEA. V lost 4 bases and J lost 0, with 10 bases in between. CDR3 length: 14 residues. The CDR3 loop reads CSVVAPSSGNTIYF. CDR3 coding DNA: TGCAGCGTTGTGGCACCGAGCTCTGGAAACACCATATATTTT.

In DNA, the CDR3 is TGTGCCAGCAGTTTAAGCTCCGCTAGCAATCAGCCCCAGCATTTT. Its translation: CASSLSSASNQPQHF. The chain links TRBV27 to TRBJ1-5, with D uncertain. The V gene's germline CDR1 is MNHEY and CDR2 SMNVEV (reference sequence). The CDR3 length is 15 residues. V was pared by 2 bases and J by 0 bases, with 8 bases between.

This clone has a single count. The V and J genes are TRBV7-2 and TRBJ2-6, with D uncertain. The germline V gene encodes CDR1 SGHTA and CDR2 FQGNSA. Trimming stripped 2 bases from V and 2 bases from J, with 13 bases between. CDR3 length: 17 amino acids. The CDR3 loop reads CASSLSYLRAGANVLTF. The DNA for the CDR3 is TGTGCCAGCAGCTTAAGTTACCTGAGAGCTGGGGCCAACGTCCTGACTTTC.

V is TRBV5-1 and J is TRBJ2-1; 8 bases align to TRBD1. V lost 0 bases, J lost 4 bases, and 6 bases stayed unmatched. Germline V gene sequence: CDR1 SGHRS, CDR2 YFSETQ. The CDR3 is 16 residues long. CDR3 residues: CASSLGQGRTYNEQFF. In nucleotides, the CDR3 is TGCGCCAGCAGCTTGGGACAGGGGAGGACTTACAATGAGCAGTTCTTC.

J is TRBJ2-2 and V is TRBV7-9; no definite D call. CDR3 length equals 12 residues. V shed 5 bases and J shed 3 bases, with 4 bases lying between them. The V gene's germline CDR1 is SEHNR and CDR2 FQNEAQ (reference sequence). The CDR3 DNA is TGTGCCAGCAGCCGGGACACCGGGGAGCTGTTTTTT. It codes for CASSRDTGELFF.

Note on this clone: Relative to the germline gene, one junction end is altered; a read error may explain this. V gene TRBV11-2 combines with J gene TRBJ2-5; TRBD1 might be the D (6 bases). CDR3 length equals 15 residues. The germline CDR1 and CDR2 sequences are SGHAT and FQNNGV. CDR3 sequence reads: CASSLWIGQQGTQYF. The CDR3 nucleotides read TGTGCCAGCAGCTTATGGATCGGACAGCAAGGGACCCAGTACTTC.

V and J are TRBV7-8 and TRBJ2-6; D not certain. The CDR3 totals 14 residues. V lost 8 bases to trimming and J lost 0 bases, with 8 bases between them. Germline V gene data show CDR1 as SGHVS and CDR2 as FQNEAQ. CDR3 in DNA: TGTGCCAGCTCCCAACTCTCTGGGGCCAACGTCCTGACTTTC. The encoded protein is CASSQLSGANVLTF.

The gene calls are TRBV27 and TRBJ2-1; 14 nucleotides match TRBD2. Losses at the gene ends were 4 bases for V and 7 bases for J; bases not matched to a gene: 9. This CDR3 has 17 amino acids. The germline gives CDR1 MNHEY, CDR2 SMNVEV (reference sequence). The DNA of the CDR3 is TGTGCCAGCAGTTCCCTCGGGACTAGCGGGAGTATAAATGAGCAGTTCTTC. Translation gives CASSSLGTSGSINEQFF.

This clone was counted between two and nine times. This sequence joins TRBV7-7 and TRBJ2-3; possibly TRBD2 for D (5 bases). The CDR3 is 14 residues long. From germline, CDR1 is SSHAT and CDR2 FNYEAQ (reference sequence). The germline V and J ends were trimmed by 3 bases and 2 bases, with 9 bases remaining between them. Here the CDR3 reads CASSLDFTTDTQYF. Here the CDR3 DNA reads TGTGCCAGCAGCTTGGACTTTACCACAGATACGCAGTATTTT.

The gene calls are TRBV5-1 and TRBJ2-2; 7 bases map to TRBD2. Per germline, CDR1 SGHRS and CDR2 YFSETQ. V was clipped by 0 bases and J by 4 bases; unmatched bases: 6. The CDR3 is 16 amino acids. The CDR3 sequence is CASSLDSGLATGELFF. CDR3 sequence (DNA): TGCGCCAGCAGCTTGGATAGCGGGCTGGCCACCGGGGAGCTGTTTTTT.

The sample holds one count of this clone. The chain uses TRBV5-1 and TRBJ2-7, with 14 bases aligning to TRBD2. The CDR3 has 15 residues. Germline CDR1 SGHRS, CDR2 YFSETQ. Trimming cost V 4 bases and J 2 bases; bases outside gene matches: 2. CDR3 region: CASSEGLAGAYEQYF. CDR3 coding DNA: TGCGCCAGCAGCGAGGGACTAGCGGGGGCCTACGAGCAGTACTTC.

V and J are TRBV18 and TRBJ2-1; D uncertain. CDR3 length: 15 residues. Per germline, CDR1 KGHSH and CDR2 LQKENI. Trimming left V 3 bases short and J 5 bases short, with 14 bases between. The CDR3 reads CASSPRSPGDNEQFF. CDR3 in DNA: TGTGCCAGCTCACCCAGGTCGCCCGGAGACAATGAGCAGTTCTTC.

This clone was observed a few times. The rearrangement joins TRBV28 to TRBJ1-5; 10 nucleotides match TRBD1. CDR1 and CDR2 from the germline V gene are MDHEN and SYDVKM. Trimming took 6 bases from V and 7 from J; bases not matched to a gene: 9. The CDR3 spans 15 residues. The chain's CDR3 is CASRDRQGARQPQHF. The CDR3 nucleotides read TGTGCCAGCAGGGATAGACAGGGGGCAAGGCAGCCCCAGCATTTT.

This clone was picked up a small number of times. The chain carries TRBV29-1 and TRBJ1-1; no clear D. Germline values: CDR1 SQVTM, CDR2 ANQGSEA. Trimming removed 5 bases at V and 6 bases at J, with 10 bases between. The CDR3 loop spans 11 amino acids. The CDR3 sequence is CSVIKGAEAFF. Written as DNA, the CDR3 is TGCAGCGTTATAAAGGGCGCTGAAGCTTTCTTT.

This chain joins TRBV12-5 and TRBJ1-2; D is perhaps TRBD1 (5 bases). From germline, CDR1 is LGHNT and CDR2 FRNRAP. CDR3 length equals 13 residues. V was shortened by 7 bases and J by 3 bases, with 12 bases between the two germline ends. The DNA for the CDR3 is TGTGCTAGTGAGGGGCACTTTGACTATGGCTACACCTTC. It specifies CASEGHFDYGYTF. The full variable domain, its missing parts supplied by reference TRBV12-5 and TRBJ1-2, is DARVTQTPRHKVTEMGQEVTMRCQPILGHNTVFWYRQTMMQGLELLAYFRNRAPLDDSGMPKDRFSAEMPDATLATLKIQPSEPRDSAVYFCASEGHFDYGYTFGSGTRLTVV.